Included here is one TCR beta chain sequence, with context. Antigen: not known. This sample is drawn from a study of cytomegalovirus exposure and HLA in healthy donors. The overall study: Earlier results showed roughly 120 million unique TCR beta sequences derived from roughly 180 million T cells.

Primers included in the PCR were 60 Vbeta and 13 Jbeta primers. In the authors' methods: An analysis that came later counted some 80 million unique TCR beta chains, approximately 10 million shared. Assay: immunoSEQ multiplex PCR; the TCRdb copy retains only in-frame clones and omits some. V, J and clone size are those of that table, while D and trimming were read from the DNA. The data show 170,000 or so clones, with about 80% seen just once and 6% to 7.5% held by the top ten. Germline V lookup: CDR1 MGHRA, CDR2 YSYEKL. The CDR3 runs to 13 residues. Between the trimmed V and J ends, which lost 0 bases and 5 bases, there was a span of 6 bases. Study-level results: Later on, a genetic analysis was performed. It linked a missense variant in DCLRE1C with V- and J-gene trimming of TCR beta. Earlier analysis found most TCR beta V segments productive about 90% or about 30% of the time.

The chain links TRBV4-1 to TRBJ2-3; D ambiguous. This clonotype was sampled from a man in his thirties or forties in good health and CMV-seropositive. Sequences were obtained from PBMCs. The CDR3 protein is CASSQDPLDTQYF. The DNA for the CDR3 is TGCGCCAGCAGCCAAGATCCCCTAGATACGCAGTATTTT.